This TCR beta chain emerged from a study of cytomegalovirus exposure and HLA in healthy donors. As regards this clone: Its antigen is not identified.

The CDR3 is 15 amino acids. Germline values: CDR1 LGHNT, CDR2 FRNRAP. The V and J ends lost 5 bases and 1 base, in that order; junction bases with no gene match: 5. Study results and caveats: In a later analysis, at a false discovery rate of 0.05, roughly 18,000 TCR beta sequences were associated with HLA alleles. In a later analysis, a missense DCLRE1C variant was linked to TCR beta V- and J-gene trimming.

Use of 60 Vbeta and 13 Jbeta primers characterized the PCR. Here immunoSEQ multiplex PCR was the method, and the copy in TCRdb shows in-frame clones only, minus some. The sample lists 60,000 to 75,000 clones, less than 80% occurring once. The sequenced sample was PBMCs. The chain has TRBV12-5 and TRBJ2-7; 10 nucleotides align to TRBD1. This receptor was obtained from a woman in her forties in good health and CMV-seropositive. The CDR3 sequence is CASGPGTGVSYEQYF. DNA of the CDR3: TGTGCTAGTGGTCCCGGGACAGGGGTTTCCTACGAGCAGTACTTC.